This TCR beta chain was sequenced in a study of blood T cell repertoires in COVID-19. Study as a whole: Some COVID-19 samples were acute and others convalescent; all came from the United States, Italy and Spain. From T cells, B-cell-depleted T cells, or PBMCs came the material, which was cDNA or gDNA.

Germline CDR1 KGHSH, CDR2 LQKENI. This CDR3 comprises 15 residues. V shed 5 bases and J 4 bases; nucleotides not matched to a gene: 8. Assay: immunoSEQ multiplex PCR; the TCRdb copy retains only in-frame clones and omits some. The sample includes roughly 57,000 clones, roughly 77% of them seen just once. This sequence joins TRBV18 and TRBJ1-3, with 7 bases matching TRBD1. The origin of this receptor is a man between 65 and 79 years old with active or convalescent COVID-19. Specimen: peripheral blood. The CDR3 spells CASSVAQGSGNTIYF. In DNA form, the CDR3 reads TGTGCCAGCTCAGTCGCACAGGGGTCCGGAAACACCATATATTTT.